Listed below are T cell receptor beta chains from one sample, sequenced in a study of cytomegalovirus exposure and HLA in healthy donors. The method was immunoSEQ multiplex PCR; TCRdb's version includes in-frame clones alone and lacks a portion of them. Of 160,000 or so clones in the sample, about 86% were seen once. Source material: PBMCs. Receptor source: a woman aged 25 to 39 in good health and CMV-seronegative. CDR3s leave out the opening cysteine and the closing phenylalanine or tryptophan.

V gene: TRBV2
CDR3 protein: ASSRTGSESAPQH

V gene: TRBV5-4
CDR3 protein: ASSPILNTEAF

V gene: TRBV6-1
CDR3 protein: ASSEQGNTEAF

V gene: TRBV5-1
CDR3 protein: ASSLRGTNTEAF

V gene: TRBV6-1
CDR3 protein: ASIPEGATNEKLF

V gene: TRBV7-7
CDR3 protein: ASSPVGADFQETQY

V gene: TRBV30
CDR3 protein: AGDRDSYEQY

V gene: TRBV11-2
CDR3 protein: ASSIGQGDGETQY

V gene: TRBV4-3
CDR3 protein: ASSQERWSPNEKLF

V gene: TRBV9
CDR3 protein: ASSNPGESYEQY

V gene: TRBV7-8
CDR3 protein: ASSEGGVPTEAF

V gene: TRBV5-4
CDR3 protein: ASSLDREYGSPLH

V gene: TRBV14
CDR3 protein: ASSQDGLAPSYEQY

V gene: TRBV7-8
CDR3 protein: ASSMPQGMNTEAF

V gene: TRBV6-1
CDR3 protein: ASSGAQTVSNQPQH

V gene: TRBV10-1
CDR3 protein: ASRRDSSTDTQY

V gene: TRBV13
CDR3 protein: ASSLRTTGSNEKLF

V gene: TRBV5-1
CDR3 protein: ASSPGQLSEANEQF

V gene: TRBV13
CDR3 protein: ASSSPSYEQY